Listed below are T cell receptor beta chains from one sample, sequenced in a study of shared clonotypes between healthy human individuals. Method: immunoSEQ multiplex PCR; TCRdb's copy keeps in-frame clones and lacks some. Here the sample spans hundreds of thousands of clones, roughly 96% being singletons. Sequencing was carried out using naive CD8+ T cells sorted from blood. These receptors originate from a man aged 30 to 45 in good health. The CDR3 runs from the conserved cysteine through the conserved F or W. A D gene is named only where the DNA matches it firmly. Some rows mark clone size as missing; the rest say once, few, many or name a class of expanded clone.

DNA	CDR3	size	J	D	V
TGTGCCAGCAGTTCCACCGTAGGGTACACCGGGGAGCTGTTTTTT	CASSSTVGYTGELFF	.	TRBJ2-2	.	TRBV27
TGTGCCAGTAGTATAGTGCGGGGCCCGGGCACTGAAGCTTTCTTT	CASSIVRGPGTEAFF	.	TRBJ1-1	.	TRBV19
TGTGCCAGCAGCTTAGGTCGGACACGGGTACTGGATACGCAGTATTTT	CASSLGRTRVLDTQYF	.	TRBJ2-3	.	TRBV7-8
TGTGCCAGCAATTTCCTGCCTCTAACCCACCCCTACGAGCAGTACTTC	CASNFLPLTHPYEQYF	.	TRBJ2-7	.	TRBV27
TGTGCCAGCAGCTTAGCTTCGGGACCGTTAGACGCCACCTTC	CASSLASGPLDATF	.	TRBJ1-2	.	TRBV7-9
TGTGCCACCAGCAGAGGTCCAGGGAGGAGCTCCTACGAGCAGTACTTC	CATSRGPGRSSYEQYF	.	TRBJ2-7	.	TRBV15
TGTGCTAGTGGCATAGGCTACGAGCAGTACTTC	CASGIGYEQYF	.	TRBJ2-7	.	TRBV12-5
TGTGCCAGCAGCCCCACGGGACAGGGGCGCTACGAGCAGTACTTC	CASSPTGQGRYEQYF	.	TRBJ2-7	TRBD1	TRBV7-9
TGTGCCAGTAGTATCCCACGAGTCCAGGGGAGGTTCAATCAGCCCCAGCATTTT	CASSIPRVQGRFNQPQHF	.	TRBJ1-5	.	TRBV19
TGTGCCAGCAGTTGGGGGTCGGGGGGCGCTTCCTACGAGCAGTACTTC	CASSWGSGGASYEQYF	.	TRBJ2-7	.	TRBV6-5
TGTGCCAGCAGTTTTGGATTAAATCAGCCCCAGCATTTT	CASSFGLNQPQHF	.	TRBJ1-5	.	TRBV27
TGTGCCACCAGCAGAGGCGGCCGAAGCTCTGGGGCCAACGTCCTGACTTTC	CATSRGGRSSGANVLTF	once	TRBJ2-6	.	TRBV15
TGTGCCAGCAGTTCGACTAGCGGGGGTCACAATGAGCAGTTCTTC	CASSSTSGGHNEQFF	.	TRBJ2-1	TRBD2	TRBV6-5
TGTGCCAGCAGTCTAGCGGGAATCTCCTACAATGAGCAGTTCTTC	CASSLAGISYNEQFF	.	TRBJ2-1	TRBD2	TRBV28
TGTGCCAGCAGCCCATACAATGAGCAGTTCTTC	CASSPYNEQFF	once	TRBJ2-1	.	TRBV28
TGTGCCAGCAGCCTCAGACAGGGGGATGATGATACGCAGTATTTT	CASSLRQGDDDTQYF	.	TRBJ2-3	TRBD1	TRBV5-8
TGTGCCAGCAGCCCCGGCGGGGGCTTCTCTGAAGCTTTCTTT	CASSPGGGFSEAFF	.	TRBJ1-1	.	TRBV9
TGTGCCAGCAGCTTGTTAGATACGCAGTATTTT	CASSLLDTQYF	.	TRBJ2-3	.	TRBV13
TGTGCCAGCAGCCTCCGGAGCCTCCCGGAGCTCACGAACACCGGGGAGCTGTTTTTT	CASSLRSLPELTNTGELFF	.	TRBJ2-2	.	TRBV9